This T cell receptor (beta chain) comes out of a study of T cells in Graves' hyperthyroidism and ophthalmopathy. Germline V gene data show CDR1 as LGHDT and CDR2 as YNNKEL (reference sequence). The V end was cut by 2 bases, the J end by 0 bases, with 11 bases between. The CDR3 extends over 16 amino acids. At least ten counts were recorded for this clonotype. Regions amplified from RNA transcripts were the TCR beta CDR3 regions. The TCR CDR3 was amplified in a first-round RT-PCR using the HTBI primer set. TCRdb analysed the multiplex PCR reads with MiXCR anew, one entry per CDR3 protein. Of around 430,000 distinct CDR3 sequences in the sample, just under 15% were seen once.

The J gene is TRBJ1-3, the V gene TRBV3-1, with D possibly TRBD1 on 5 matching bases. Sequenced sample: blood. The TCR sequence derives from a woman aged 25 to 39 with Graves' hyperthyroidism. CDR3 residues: CASSQTGADSGNTIYF. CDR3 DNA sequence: TGTGCCAGCAGCCAAACCGGGGCCGACTCTGGAAACACCATATATTTT. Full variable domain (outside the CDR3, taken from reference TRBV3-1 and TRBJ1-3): DTAVSQTPKYLVTQMGNDKSIKCEQNLGHDTMYWYKQDSKKFLKIMFSYNNKELIINETVPNRFSPKSPDKAHLNLHINSLELGDSAVYFCASSQTGADSGNTIYFGEGSWLTVV.